The 18 T cell receptor beta chains below come from one sample, sequenced in a study of shared clonotypes between healthy human individuals. Repertoires were generated with immunoSEQ multiplex PCR, while TCRdb's copy carries only in-frame clones and drops some. The sample holds 400,000 to 600,000 clones, roughly 77% seen once. The source material was PBMCs. The origin of the receptors is a middle-aged woman in good health. Some clones in this sample may be carry-over from other donors' samples.

Of note for this clone: This likely traces to a read error, being one base from a far larger clone. The chain recombines TRBV6-4 with TRBJ2-2, with D uncertain. The CDR3 is 14 amino acids. The V gene's germline CDR1 is MRHNA and CDR2 SNTAGT. The V and J ends lost 0 bases and 5 bases respectively, with 7 bases between them. The CDR3 DNA reads as TGTGCCAGCAGTGACTCAGGTCAAACCGGGGAGCTGTTTTTT. This codes for CASSDSGQTGELFF.

This clone was recorded only once. This chain connects TRBV9 to TRBJ2-3; D might be TRBD1 (6 bases). V lost 4 bases and J 4 bases, leaving 16 bases between the germline ends. The germline V gene encodes CDR1 SGDLS and CDR2 YYNGEE. The CDR3 covers 15 residues. The CDR3 loop is CASSSIPSGADTQYF. For the CDR3, the DNA is TGTGCCAGCAGCTCGATCCCCTCAGGGGCAGATACGCAGTATTTT.

V and J are TRBV7-3 and TRBJ2-5, with TRBD1 matching 12 bases. The V gene's germline CDR1 is SGHTA and CDR2 FQGTGA. The CDR3 has 16 amino acids. V shed 5 bases and J 5 bases; nucleotides not matched to a gene: 9. CDR3 DNA: TGTGCCAGCAGCCGAGGGACAGGGGGCAGGTGGGAGACCCAGTACTTC. Translating gives CASSRGTGGRWETQYF.

V and J are TRBV19 and TRBJ1-5, with D perhaps TRBD1 (5 bases). The germline V gene has CDR1 LNHDA and CDR2 SQIVND (reference sequence). The CDR3 length is 14 residues. V lost 7 bases to trimming and J lost 0 bases, with 10 bases between them. The CDR3 coding sequence is TGTGCCAGTACCGTGACAGATAGCAATCAGCCCCAGCATTTT. As protein: CASTVTDSNQPQHF.

The chain links TRBV5-1 to TRBJ1-4, with a possible D match to TRBD1 (6 bases). V lost 4 bases, J lost 7 bases, and 17 bases lay in between. The CDR3 consists of 15 residues. Per the germline V gene, CDR1 is SGHRS and CDR2 is YFSETQ. CDR3 region: CASSPGQGLSEKLFF. The CDR3, as DNA: TGCGCCAGCAGCCCCGGGCAGGGGTTAAGTGAAAAACTGTTTTTT.

The J gene is TRBJ2-3, the V gene TRBV5-4; D is unclear. Germline V gives CDR1 SGHNT, CDR2 YYREEE (reference sequence). Trimming pared 7 bases from V and 5 bases from J, leaving 11 bases between. The CDR3 consists of 12 residues. CDR3 nucleotide sequence: TGTGCCAGCTCCCCGGATCAAGATACGCAGTATTTT. It specifies CASSPDQDTQYF. Full variable domain (outside the CDR3, taken from reference TRBV5-4 and TRBJ2-3): ETGVTQSPTHLIKTRGQQVTLRCSSQSGHNTVSWYQQALGQGPQFIFQYYREEENGRGNFPPRFSGLQFPNYSSELNVNALELDDSALYLCASSPDQDTQYFGPGTRLTVL.

This rearrangement joins TRBV4-2 to TRBJ1-4; 7 positions agree with TRBD1. The V gene's germline CDR1 is LGHNA and CDR2 YNFKEQ. CDR3 length equals 15 residues. The junction had 6 bases not matched to a gene; V was cut back by 4 bases and J by 4 bases. The CDR3 coding sequence is TGTGCCAGCAGCCGCCAACAGGGGTATAATGAAAAACTGTTTTTT. This codes for CASSRQQGYNEKLFF.

The V and J genes are TRBV2 and TRBJ2-1, with no clear D. CDR3 size: 14 residues. The ends were cut back, 9 bases at V and 0 bases at J, with 12 bases in the middle. Germline values: CDR1 SNHLY, CDR2 FYNNEI. CDR3 region: CASGRLSSYNEQFF. The CDR3 DNA reads as TGTGCCAGTGGAAGACTCAGCTCCTACAATGAGCAGTTCTTC. Filled out from reference TRBV2 and TRBJ2-1, the complete variable domain reads EPEVTQTPSHQVTQMGQEVILRCVPISNHLYFYWYRQILGQKVEFLVSFYNNEISEKSEIFDDQFSVERPDGSNFTLKIRSTKLEDSAMYFCASGRLSSYNEQFFGPGTRLTVL.

This clone came up once. V and J are TRBV6-1 and TRBJ2-7, with 11 bases aligning to TRBD1. CDR1 and CDR2 from the germline V gene are MNHNS and SASEGT. There are 13 residues in the CDR3. V lost 6 bases and J lost 7; bases outside the gene matches: 5. CDR3 coding DNA: TGTGCCAGCAGGCGGGACAGGGGGAATGAGCAGTACTTC. This gives the protein CASRRDRGNEQYF.

The chain uses TRBV4-1 and TRBJ2-5; D gene uncertain. CDR1 and CDR2 from the germline V gene are MGHRA and YSYEKL. The V gene lost 3 bases and the J gene lost 9 bases, with 11 bases spanning the gap. The CDR3 is 12 residues long. Written as DNA, the CDR3 is TGCGCCAGCAGCCATCCCTATGGGGCCCAGTACTTC. Its protein is CASSHPYGAQYF.

The V and J genes are TRBV4-2 and TRBJ2-1; 12 positions agree with TRBD2. Germline trimming cut 3 bases from V and 5 bases from J; bases unmatched to any gene: 2. The germline CDR1 and CDR2 sequences are LGHNA and YNFKEQ. The CDR3 loop spans 15 amino acids. CDR3 loop: CASSQTSGRNNEQFF. In DNA form, the CDR3 reads TGTGCCAGCAGCCAGACTAGCGGGAGAAACAATGAGCAGTTCTTC.

The chain employs TRBV19 and TRBJ2-7; D call uncertain. There are 14 residues in the CDR3. Germline loops: CDR1 LNHDA, CDR2 SQIVND (reference sequence). Between the trimmed V and J ends, which lost 3 bases and 0 bases, there was a span of 9 bases. CDR3: CASSIRAPSYEQYF. Written as DNA, the CDR3 is TGTGCCAGTAGTATCCGCGCCCCCTCCTACGAGCAGTACTTC.

The CDR3 DNA reads TGCGCCAGCAGCGAGGGACTAGCGGGAGTCACCGGGGAGCTGTTTTTT. Protein product: CASSEGLAGVTGELFF. The chain links TRBV5-1 to TRBJ2-2, with 14 bases fitting TRBD2. From germline, CDR1 is SGHRS and CDR2 YFSETQ. The CDR3 contains 16 residues. With 4 bases clipped from V and 4 bases from J, the junction kept 3 bases outside the gene matches.

This clone was detected once. This sequence joins TRBV28 and TRBJ2-3, with D uncertain. From germline, CDR1 is MDHEN and CDR2 SYDVKM. The CDR3 length is 11 residues. V gave up 7 bases and J gave up 7 bases, with 9 bases separating them. CDR3 in amino acids: CASNFRYTQYF. Written as DNA, the CDR3 is TGTGCCAGCAATTTTCGGTATACGCAGTATTTT.

The table lists this clone with a count of one. The chain links TRBV25-1 to TRBJ2-3; 10 nucleotides align to TRBD2. The germline V gene encodes CDR1 MGHDK and CDR2 SYGVNS. J gave up 4 bases and V 1 base, and 5 bases lay outside the gene matches. The CDR3 length is 16 residues. The CDR3 nucleotides are TGTGCCAGCAGTGAATTACGAGCGGGAGGGGCAGATACGCAGTATTTT. Its protein is CASSELRAGGADTQYF.

The chain has TRBV5-4 and TRBJ2-1; 7 positions agree with TRBD2. The V and J ends lost 1 base and 7 bases, in that order; junction bases with no gene match: 17. The CDR3 sequence is 18 residues long. CDR1 is SGHNT and CDR2 is YYREEE in the germline V gene (reference sequence). The CDR3 here is CASSLLLGGSLFRNEQFF. For the CDR3, the DNA is TGTGCCAGCAGCTTGCTGCTCGGCGGGAGTTTGTTTAGGAATGAGCAGTTCTTC.

This rearrangement joins TRBV18 to TRBJ1-6, with 7 nucleotides matching TRBD1. This CDR3 spans 17 amino acids. The junction had 12 bases not matched to a gene; V was cut back by 1 base and J by 9 bases. CDR1 and CDR2 (germline): KGHSH, LQKENI. The CDR3 region is CASSPLQQGRGGSPLHF. CDR3 bases: TGTGCCAGCTCACCACTTCAACAGGGGCGGGGAGGTTCACCCCTCCACTTT.

The gene calls are TRBV7-2 and TRBJ2-1; 11 bases line up with TRBD2. The germline CDR1 and CDR2 sequences are SGHTA and FQGNSA. This CDR3 comprises 16 residues. With 3 bases clipped from V and 2 bases from J, the junction kept 3 bases outside the gene matches. This CDR3 reads CASSLGTSGTYNEQFF. The CDR3 bases are TGTGCCAGCAGCTTGGGGACTAGCGGTACCTACAATGAGCAGTTCTTC.